This paragraph reports one TCR beta chain. The ends were cut back, 2 bases at V and 4 bases at J, with 9 bases in the middle. The CDR3 is 15 residues long. Per the germline V gene, CDR1 is LGHDT and CDR2 is YNNKEL (reference sequence). The data were taken from a study of blood T cell repertoires in COVID-19. Sequencing was performed with immunoSEQ multiplex PCR; in TCRdb, only in-frame clones are kept and a portion is missing. There are under 55,000 clones in the sample; about 88% occur only once, and about 5% lies in the top ten. The TCR originated in a man in his forties with active COVID-19. The chain couples TRBV3-1 (or the pseudogene TRBV3-2) to TRBJ1-6; a weak D match, TRBD1 (6 bases). Material: peripheral blood. This CDR3 is CASSQRDTYNSPLHF. The CDR3 nucleotides read TGTGCCAGCAGCCAACGGGACACTTATAATTCACCCCTCCACTTT.